The clone carrying this T cell receptor beta chain occurred many times. This specimen comes from a study of blood T cells in healthy people across ages. Germline loops: CDR1 SGHVS, CDR2 FQNEAQ. The CDR3 covers 14 residues. V gave up 1 base and J gave up 4 bases, with 10 bases separating them. A minimum of 5 micrograms of total RNA was extracted per sample. The authors ran a second PCR of 7 to 11 cycles using a sample-barcoded 5' primer and a J-beta primer mix. Tagging of each cDNA molecule was performed by a template-switch adaptor with 12 random nucleotides. TCRdb analysed the 5' RACE reads with MiXCR anew, one entry per CDR3 protein. Counted here are hundreds of thousands of distinct CDR3 sequences, 29% occurring once; the ten biggest clones make up 17%.

This chain uses TRBV7-8 with TRBJ1-2, with D perhaps matching TRBD1 (6 bases). The clonotype comes from a woman aged 80 or older in good health. What was sequenced was blood. The CDR3: CASSLGGQGYGYTF. DNA for the CDR3: TGTGCCAGCAGCTTAGGGGGGCAGGGCTATGGCTACACCTTC. The whole variable domain, remainder taken from reference TRBV7-8 and TRBJ1-2, is GAGVSQSPRYKVAKRGQDVALRCDPISGHVSLFWYQQALGQGPEFLTYFQNEAQLDKSGLPSDRFFAERPEGSVSTLKIQRTQQEDSAVYLCASSLGGQGYGYTFGSGTRLTVV.